The TCR beta chain described here comes from a study of T-cell memory formation after mild COVID-19. The wider study: Largely donor-specific TCR clusters were found.

Note on this clonotype: The antigen remains undetermined.

Findings and limits, study-wide: Contracting clones from day 15 to 85 had balanced CD4/CD8; later expanders favoured CD4+. CD4+ contracting clones were found mainly in CM and EM, and CD8+ ones in EMRA.

One entry per CDR3 protein results from TCRdb running MiXCR on the 5' RACE reads. The sample contains under 250,000 distinct CDR3 sequences, approximately 9% of which appear only once. The CDR3 spans 14 residues. Trimming took 3 bases from V and 8 from J; bases not matched to a gene: 5. Germline V lookup: CDR1 SGHDT, CDR2 YYEEEE. The clonotype comes from a man aged 18 to 29 who had mild COVID-19 (a few samples of this study predate the infection). Cell type and time point are not known. The material sequenced was PBMCs or a T cell subset sorted from them (not recorded which). The gene calls are TRBV5-6 and TRBJ2-1, with 10 bases that match TRBD2. CDR3 nucleotides: TGTGCCAGCAGCTCCAGCGGGGGGGGTTATGAGCAGTTCTTC. Protein product: CASSSSGGGYEQFF.